Given below is one T cell receptor beta chain in context. Its antigen is as yet unknown. This entry is derived from a study of T cell responses to AZD1222 COVID-19 vaccine. Study-wide results and caveats: Spike-specific TCR breadth and depth both grew after two AZD1222 doses.

Clones were sequenced by immunoSEQ multiplex PCR, and TCRdb holds only the in-frame ones, with some missing. In the table there are some 150,000 clones, 90% to 95% of which are singletons. The TCR comes from an adult in good health. Source: peripheral blood, taken on day 0 of AZD1222 vaccination.

DNA of the CDR3: TGCGCCAGCAGCTCAGGGGCCAATAATTCACCCCTCCACTTT. It specifies CASSSGANNSPLHF. V is TRBV5-1 and J is TRBJ1-6; a possible D gene is TRBD1 (6 bases). Trimming left V 3 bases short and J 5 bases short, with 9 bases between. This CDR3 is 14 amino acids long. The germline V gene encodes CDR1 SGHRS and CDR2 YFSETQ.